This is a list of T cell receptor beta chains from one sample in a study of identical twins. TCRdb re-analysed the 5' RACE reads in MiXCR, keeping a single row per CDR3 protein. Of under 300,000 distinct CDR3 sequences in the sample, roughly 8.7% were seen once. In addition, the sample was reused for a study of yellow fever vaccine responses in identical twins.

Sequencing was carried out using CD8+ T cells sorted from blood. All receptors derive from a woman aged 18-29 years in good health. CDR3s include the opening cysteine and the closing phenylalanine or tryptophan. D genes are given only for firm matches. Expanded clones get a size class; other rows say once, few or many, or leave the size out.

>TRBV20-1|.|TRBJ2-1|.
CSAWDLESNEQFF
TGCAGTGCTTGGGACTTAGAAAGTAATGAGCAGTTCTTC
>TRBV2|.|TRBJ2-1|TRBD1
CANLGQVVSYNEQFF
TGTGCCAACCTCGGACAGGTCGTTTCCTACAATGAGCAGTTCTTC
>TRBV12-3/TRBV12-4|many|TRBJ2-7|.
CVQAENLDYEQYF
TGTGTCCAGGCAGAAAACCTTGACTACGAGCAGTACTTC
>TRBV6-4|many|TRBJ2-2|TRBD2
CASSPELAGGPGELFF
TGTGCCAGCAGCCCGGAGCTAGCGGGAGGACCCGGGGAGCTGTTTTTT
>TRBV7-7|.|TRBJ2-7|.
CASTPGVGSDEQYF
TGTGCTAGCACCCCAGGTGTCGGTTCAGACGAGCAGTACTTC
>TRBV6-2/TRBV6-3|few|TRBJ2-7|TRBD2
CASSYSFSGRAYEQYF
TGTGCCAGCAGTTACTCCTTTAGCGGGAGGGCCTACGAGCAGTACTTC
>TRBV19|few|TRBJ1-2|.
CASSPTGSANYGYTF
TGTGCCAGTAGTCCTACAGGTTCCGCTAACTATGGCTACACCTTC
>TRBV6-1|.|TRBJ1-2|.
CASSLTPYGQSYGYTF
TGTGCCAGCAGCCTCACCCCATACGGACAGAGCTATGGCTACACCTTC
>TRBV6-1|many|TRBJ2-2|.
CASRKRVENTGELFF
TGTGCCAGCAGAAAACGGGTTGAGAACACCGGGGAGCTGTTTTTT
>TRBV7-2|few|TRBJ2-2|TRBD1
CASSLNQGANGELFF
TGTGCCAGCAGCTTAAACCAGGGGGCTAACGGGGAGCTGTTTTTT
>TRBV4-3|many|TRBJ2-2|.
CASSQDVTAYTGELFF
TGCGCCAGCAGCCAAGATGTGACAGCGTACACCGGGGAGCTGTTTTTT
>TRBV5-1|many|TRBJ1-2|.
CASSVSDIPYGYTF
TGCGCCAGCAGCGTCAGCGACATACCCTATGGCTACACCTTC
>TRBV10-3|few|TRBJ2-7|TRBD1
CAISGTLSRTGYTYEQYF
TGTGCCATCAGTGGTACGCTCAGCCGGACAGGGTACACCTACGAGCAGTACTTC
>TRBV2|.|TRBJ2-7|.
CASRSGRGYEQYF
TGTGCCAGCAGGTCTGGGAGAGGCTACGAGCAGTACTTC
>TRBV12-3/TRBV12-4|.|TRBJ2-1|.
CASTTGLSYNEQFF
TGTGCCAGCACCACAGGGTTGTCCTACAATGAGCAGTTCTTC
>TRBV4-1|many|TRBJ2-7|TRBD1
CASSQAFGTGAYEQYF
TGCGCCAGCAGCCAAGCATTCGGGACAGGGGCATACGAGCAGTACTTC
>TRBV27|many|TRBJ2-3|.
CASSLYRQTDTQYF
TGTGCCAGCAGTTTATACAGACAGACAGATACGCAGTATTTT
>TRBV3-1|few|TRBJ2-1|TRBD2
CASSQVPSGRLNEQFF
TGTGCCAGCAGCCAAGTCCCTAGCGGGAGACTTAATGAGCAGTTCTTC
>TRBV7-9|few|TRBJ2-2|.
CASSSRDGGELFF
TGTGCCAGCAGCTCCAGGGACGGCGGGGAGCTGTTTTTT
>TRBV5-6|.|TRBJ2-3|.
CASSLLHQGTDTQYF
TGTGCCAGCAGCTTGCTTCATCAGGGGACAGATACGCAGTATTTT
>TRBV4-1|.|TRBJ1-5|.
CASSLLGSNQPQHF
TGCGCCAGCAGCCTACTAGGGAGCAATCAGCCCCAGCATTTT
>TRBV29-1|many|TRBJ2-3|TRBD1
CSVEGTGGIDTQYF
TGCAGCGTTGAAGGGACAGGGGGGATAGATACGCAGTATTTT
>TRBV11-2|many|TRBJ2-5|.
CASSSAGYGETQYF
TGTGCCAGCAGCTCTGCAGGGTACGGAGAGACCCAGTACTTC
>TRBV11-1|many|TRBJ2-1|TRBD2
CASSPPSPGLAGINEQFF
TGTGCCAGCAGCCCCCCGAGTCCGGGACTAGCGGGGATCAATGAGCAGTTCTTC
>TRBV13|.|TRBJ1-3|.
CASGPGNTIYF
TGTGCCAGCGGACCTGGAAACACCATATATTTT
>TRBV27|many|TRBJ1-6|.
CATAGSSSYNSPLHF
TGTGCCACCGCAGGATCGAGCTCCTATAATTCACCCCTCCACTTT
>TRBV29-1|few|TRBJ2-1|TRBD1
CSVGGQGFSNEQFF
TGCAGCGTTGGGGGACAGGGGTTTTCCAATGAGCAGTTCTTC
>TRBV7-9|few|TRBJ2-7|.
CASSPPGASEQYF
TGTGCCAGCAGCCCCCCGGGAGCGTCCGAGCAGTACTTC
>TRBV5-6|.|TRBJ2-2|.
CARDGHATGELFF
TGTGCCCGGGACGGTCACGCCACCGGGGAGCTGTTTTTT
>TRBV6-2/TRBV6-3|few|TRBJ2-3|TRBD1
CASSPTTGVSADTQYF
TGTGCCAGCAGTCCAACAACAGGGGTGTCGGCAGATACGCAGTATTTT
>TRBV7-9|many|TRBJ1-1|TRBD1
CASLPGTDRNTEAFF
TGTGCCAGCTTACCCGGGACAGACAGGAACACTGAAGCTTTCTTT
>TRBV7-6|many|TRBJ1-4|.
CASSLFREGPKKLFF
TGTGCCAGCAGCTTATTCAGGGAAGGCCCCAAAAAACTGTTTTTT
>TRBV20-1|.|TRBJ2-7|.
CSARGNTEKAYEQYF
TGCAGTGCTAGAGGAAACACGGAGAAGGCCTACGAGCAGTACTTC
>TRBV5-5|few|TRBJ2-3|.
CASTIWDIGTDTQYF
TGTGCCAGCACCATCTGGGACATTGGCACAGATACGCAGTATTTT
>TRBV19|.|TRBJ1-6|.
CASSGTGLSPLHF
TGTGCCAGTAGCGGAACAGGGCTTTCACCCCTCCACTTT
>TRBV27|.|TRBJ2-2|.
CASTPDENWLGTGELFF
TGTGCCAGCACTCCCGATGAGAATTGGTTGGGAACCGGGGAGCTGTTTTTT
>TRBV4-1|many|TRBJ1-2|.
CASSQESGSYGYTF
TGCGCCAGCAGCCAAGAGTCTGGCAGCTATGGCTACACCTTC
>TRBV20-1|.|TRBJ2-2|TRBD2
CSASRAGESGELFF
TGCAGTGCTTCTCGCGCGGGGGAGTCCGGGGAGCTGTTTTTT
>TRBV7-9|few|TRBJ2-5|TRBD2
CASSPPGLARETQYF
TGTGCCAGCAGCCCTCCGGGACTAGCGAGAGAGACCCAGTACTTC
>TRBV27|.|TRBJ1-1|TRBD1
CASRRTGLGEAFF
TGTGCCAGCAGACGGACAGGGTTGGGTGAAGCTTTCTTT
>TRBV6-1|.|TRBJ2-7|TRBD1
CASSEFGSQGDFAYEQYF
TGTGCCAGCAGTGAGTTTGGTTCTCAGGGGGATTTCGCCTACGAGCAGTACTTC
>TRBV7-9|many|TRBJ2-1|TRBD2
CASSFLSSGSDEQFF
TGTGCCAGCAGCTTCCTGTCTAGCGGGAGCGATGAGCAGTTCTTC
>TRBV11-2|once|TRBJ2-2|TRBD2
CASSSNPGLAAVGELFF
TGTGCCAGCAGCTCAAACCCGGGACTAGCGGCAGTCGGGGAGCTGTTTTTT
>TRBV28|few|TRBJ2-7|TRBD1
CASSSGQVHPAYEQYF
TGTGCCAGCAGTTCGGGACAGGTCCACCCAGCCTACGAGCAGTACTTC
>TRBV5-6|.|TRBJ1-1|.
CASSLVPGSDTEAFF
TGTGCCAGCAGCTTGGTACCGGGGTCGGACACTGAAGCTTTCTTT
>TRBV13|many|TRBJ2-1|.
CASSSVTGEQFF
TGTGCCAGCTCTAGCGTCACCGGAGAGCAGTTCTTC
>TRBV7-9|few|TRBJ1-1|.
CASSLERVPEAFF
TGTGCCAGCAGCTTAGAACGGGTCCCTGAAGCTTTCTTT